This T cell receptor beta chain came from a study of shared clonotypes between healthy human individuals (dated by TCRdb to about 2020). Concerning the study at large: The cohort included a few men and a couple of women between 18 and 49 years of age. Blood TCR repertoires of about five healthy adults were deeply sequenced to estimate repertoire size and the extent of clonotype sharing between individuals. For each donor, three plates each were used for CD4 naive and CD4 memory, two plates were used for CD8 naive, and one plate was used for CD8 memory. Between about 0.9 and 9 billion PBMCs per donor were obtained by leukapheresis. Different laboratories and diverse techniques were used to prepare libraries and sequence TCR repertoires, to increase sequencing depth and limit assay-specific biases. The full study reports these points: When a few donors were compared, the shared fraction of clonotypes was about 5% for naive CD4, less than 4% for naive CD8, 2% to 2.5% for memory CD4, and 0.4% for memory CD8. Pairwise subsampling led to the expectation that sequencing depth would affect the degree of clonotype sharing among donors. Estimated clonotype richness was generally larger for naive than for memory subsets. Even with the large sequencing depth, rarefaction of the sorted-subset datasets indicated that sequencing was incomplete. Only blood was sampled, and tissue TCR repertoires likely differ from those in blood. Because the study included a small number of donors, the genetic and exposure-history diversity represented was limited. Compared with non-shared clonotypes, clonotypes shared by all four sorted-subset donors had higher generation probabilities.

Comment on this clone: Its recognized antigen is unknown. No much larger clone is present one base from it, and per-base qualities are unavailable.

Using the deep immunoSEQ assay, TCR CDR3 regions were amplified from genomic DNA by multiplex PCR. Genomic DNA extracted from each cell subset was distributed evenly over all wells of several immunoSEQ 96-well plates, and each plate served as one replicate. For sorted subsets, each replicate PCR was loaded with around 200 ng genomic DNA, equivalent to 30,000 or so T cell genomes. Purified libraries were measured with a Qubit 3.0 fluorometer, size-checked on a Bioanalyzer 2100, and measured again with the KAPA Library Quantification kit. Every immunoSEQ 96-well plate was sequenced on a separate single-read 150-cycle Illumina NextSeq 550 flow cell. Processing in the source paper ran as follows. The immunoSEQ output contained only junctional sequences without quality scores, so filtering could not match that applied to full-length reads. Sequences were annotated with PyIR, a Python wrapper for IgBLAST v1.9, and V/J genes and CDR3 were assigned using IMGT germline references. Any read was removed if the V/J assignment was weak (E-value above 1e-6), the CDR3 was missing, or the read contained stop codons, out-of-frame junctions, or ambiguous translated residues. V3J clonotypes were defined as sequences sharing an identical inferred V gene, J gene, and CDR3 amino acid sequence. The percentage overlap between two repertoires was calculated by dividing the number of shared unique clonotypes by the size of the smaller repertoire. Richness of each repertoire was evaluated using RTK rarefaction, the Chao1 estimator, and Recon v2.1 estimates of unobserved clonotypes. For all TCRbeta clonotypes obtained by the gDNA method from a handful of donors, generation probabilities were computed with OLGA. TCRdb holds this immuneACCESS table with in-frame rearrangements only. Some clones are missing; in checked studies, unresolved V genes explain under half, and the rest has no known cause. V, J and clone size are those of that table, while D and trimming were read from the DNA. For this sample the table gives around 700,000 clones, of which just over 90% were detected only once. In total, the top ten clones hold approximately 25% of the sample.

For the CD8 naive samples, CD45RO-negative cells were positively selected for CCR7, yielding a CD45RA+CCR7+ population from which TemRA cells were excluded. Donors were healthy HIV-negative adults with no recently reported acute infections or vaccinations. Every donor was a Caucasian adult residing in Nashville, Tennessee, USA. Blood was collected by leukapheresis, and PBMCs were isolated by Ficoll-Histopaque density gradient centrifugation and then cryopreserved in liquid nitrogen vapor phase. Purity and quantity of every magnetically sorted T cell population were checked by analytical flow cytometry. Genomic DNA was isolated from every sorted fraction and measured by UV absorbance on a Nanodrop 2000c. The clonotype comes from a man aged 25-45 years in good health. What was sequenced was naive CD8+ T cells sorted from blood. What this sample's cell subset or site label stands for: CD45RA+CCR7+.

CDR3 region: CASSPQGREQYF. In nucleotide form, the sequence is TGTGCCAGCAGTCCGCAGGGCAGGGAGCAGTACTTC. The chain was built from TRBV6-9 and TRBJ2-7; the best D guess is TRBD1, with 5 bases matching. For CDR1 and CDR2, the germline V gene lists MNHGY and SVAAGI. The CDR3 runs 12 amino acids, cysteine and phenylalanine included. Only CDR3 DNA remains: 36 bases, in frame from the first base. The V end loses 5 bases and the J end loses 7 bases, and a stretch of 12 bases separates them.